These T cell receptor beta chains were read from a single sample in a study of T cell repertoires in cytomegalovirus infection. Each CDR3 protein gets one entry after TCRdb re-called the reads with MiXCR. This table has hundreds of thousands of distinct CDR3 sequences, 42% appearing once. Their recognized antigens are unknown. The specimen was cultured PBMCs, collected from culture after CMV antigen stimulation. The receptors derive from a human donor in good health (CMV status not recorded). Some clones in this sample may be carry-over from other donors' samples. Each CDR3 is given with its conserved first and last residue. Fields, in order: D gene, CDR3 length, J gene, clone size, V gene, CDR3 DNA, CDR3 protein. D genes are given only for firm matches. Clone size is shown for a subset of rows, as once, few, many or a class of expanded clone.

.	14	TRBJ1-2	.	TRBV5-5	TGTGCCAGCAGGATGTGGGGAAGTAACTATGGCTACACCTTC	CASRMWGSNYGYTF
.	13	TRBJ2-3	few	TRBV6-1	TGTGCCAGCAGTGAAGCAACCACAGATACGCAGTATTTT	CASSEATTDTQYF
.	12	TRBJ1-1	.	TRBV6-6	TGTGCCAGCAGGAGACAGAATCCTGAAGCTTTCTTT	CASRRQNPEAFF
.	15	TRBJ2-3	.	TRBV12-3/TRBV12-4	TGTGCCAGCACTCCTACAACCGCGAACACAGATACGCAGTATTTT	CASTPTTANTDTQYF
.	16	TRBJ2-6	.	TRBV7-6	TGTGCCAGCAGCTCTTTCGCGCGCTCTGGGGCCAACGTCCTGACTTTC	CASSSFARSGANVLTF
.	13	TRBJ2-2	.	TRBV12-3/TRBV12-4	TGTGCCAGCAGTTTTTCAGGGCCCGGGGAGCTGTTTTTT	CASSFSGPGELFF
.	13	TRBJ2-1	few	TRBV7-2	TGTGCCAGCAGCATAGCCAGGGGCGATGAGCAGTTCTTC	CASSIARGDEQFF
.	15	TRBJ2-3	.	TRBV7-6	TGTGCCAGCAGCCACCCCCTGGGGGGCCGAGATACGCAGTATTTT	CASSHPLGGRDTQYF
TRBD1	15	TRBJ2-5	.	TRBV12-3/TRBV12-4	TGTGCCAGCAGTCCCCGGGACAGGGATCAAGAGACCCAGTACTTC	CASSPRDRDQETQYF
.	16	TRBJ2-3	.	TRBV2	TGTGCCAGCAGTGAATTTTTAACAGGGCAGTCAGATACGCAGTATTTT	CASSEFLTGQSDTQYF
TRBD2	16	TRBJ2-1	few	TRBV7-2	TGTGCCAGCAGCTTAGGGCTGTCGGGGGGACTCAATGAGCAGTTCTTC	CASSLGLSGGLNEQFF
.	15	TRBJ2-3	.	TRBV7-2	TGTGCCAGCAGCTCGCCGACGGTTAGGGTAGATACGCAGTATTTT	CASSSPTVRVDTQYF
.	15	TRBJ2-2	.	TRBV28	TGTGCCAGCAGTTTATGGGGAAGCGCGGTCGGGGAGCTGTTTTTT	CASSLWGSAVGELFF
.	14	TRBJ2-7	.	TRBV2	TGTGCCAGCAGTGGGGGTAGCGGAACCTACGAGCAGTACTTC	CASSGGSGTYEQYF
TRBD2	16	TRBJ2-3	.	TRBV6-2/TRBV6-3	TGTGCCAGCACTTTGCGGGAGGGCCGTGACACAGATACGCAGTATTTT	CASTLREGRDTDTQYF
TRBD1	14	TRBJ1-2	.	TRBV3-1	TGTGCCAGCAGCCCTATCGGACAGGGGTATGGCTACACCTTC	CASSPIGQGYGYTF
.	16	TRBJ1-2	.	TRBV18	TGTGCCAGCTCACCCACAGCGGGGGCAGGGAACTATGGCTACACCTTC	CASSPTAGAGNYGYTF
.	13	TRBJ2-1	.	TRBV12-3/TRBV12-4	TGTGCCAGCAGAAAGGGGACTTACCTAGAGCAGTTCTTC	CASRKGTYLEQFF
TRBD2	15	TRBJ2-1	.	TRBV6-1	TGTGCCAGCAGCGGTGGACTAGCGGGGTTGTATGAGCAGTTCTTC	CASSGGLAGLYEQFF
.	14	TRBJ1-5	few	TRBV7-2	TGTGCCAGCAGCTTACTAGGGTCGGGACAGCCCCAGCATTTT	CASSLLGSGQPQHF
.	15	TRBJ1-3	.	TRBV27	TGTGCCAGCAGTTTATCGACCGGGACTGGAAACACCATATATTTT	CASSLSTGTGNTIYF
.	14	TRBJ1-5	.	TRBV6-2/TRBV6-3	TGTGCCAGCAGTTTCGACGGAGGCAATCAGCCCCAGCATTTT	CASSFDGGNQPQHF
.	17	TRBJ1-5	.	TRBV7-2	TGTGCCAGCAGCTTAGAATATTGGACAAATAGCAATCAGCCCCAGCATTTT	CASSLEYWTNSNQPQHF
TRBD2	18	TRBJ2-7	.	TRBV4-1	TGCGCCAGCAGCCAAGTTTATCCTAGCGGGGGGTCTCCCTACGAGCAGTACTTC	CASSQVYPSGGSPYEQYF
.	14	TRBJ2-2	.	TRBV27	TGTGCCAGTCGGACCAATTCCAACACCGGGGAGCTGTTTTTT	CASRTNSNTGELFF
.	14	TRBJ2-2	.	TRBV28	TGTGCCAGCAGTTCACGGGCCTCCCCCTTGGAGCTGTTTTTT	CASSSRASPLELFF
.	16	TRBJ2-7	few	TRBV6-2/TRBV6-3	TGTGCCAGCAGTTACATCGCTGGTGGGGGAGGAAGAGAGCAGTACTTC	CASSYIAGGGGREQYF
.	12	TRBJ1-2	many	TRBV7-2	TGTGCCAGCAGCCCCCGTTCAAGCAGCTACACCTTC	CASSPRSSSYTF
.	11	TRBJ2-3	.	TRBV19	TGTGCCAGTAGTATTCGGGGTACGCAGTATTTT	CASSIRGTQYF
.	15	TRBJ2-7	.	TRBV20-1	TGCAGTGCTAGAGACCGGGACACGGATTTCTACGAGCAGTACTTC	CSARDRDTDFYEQYF
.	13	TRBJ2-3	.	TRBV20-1	TGCAGCTCGAGGAGCAGCTTCGCAGATACGCAGTATTTT	CSSRSSFADTQYF
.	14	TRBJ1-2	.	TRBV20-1	TGCAGTGCTAGCCTCTCCGGACCGGAGTATGGCTACACCTTC	CSASLSGPEYGYTF
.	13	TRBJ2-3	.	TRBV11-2	TGTGCCAGCAGCTTAGTTCACCGAGATACGCAGTATTTT	CASSLVHRDTQYF
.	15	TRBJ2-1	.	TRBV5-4	TGTGCCAGCAGCTTCGGGGTCCTCTCGTCAAATGAGCAGTTCTTC	CASSFGVLSSNEQFF